Below, one T cell receptor (beta chain) is given with its context. The data stem from a study of cytomegalovirus exposure and HLA in healthy donors. The primer mix had 60 Vbeta and 13 Jbeta primers. Clones were sequenced by immunoSEQ multiplex PCR, and TCRdb holds only the in-frame ones, with some missing. The data contain around 140,000 clones, 70% to 90% of them singletons. The V gene lost 1 base and the J gene lost 4 bases, with 7 bases spanning the gap. The CDR3 runs to 14 residues. CDR1 LNHDA and CDR2 SQIVND come from the germline V gene (reference sequence). This receptor was identified in a man between 35 and 55 years old in good health and CMV-seronegative. Sequenced: PBMCs. This chain joins TRBV19 and TRBJ2-2; unclear D gene. In DNA form, the CDR3 reads TGTGCCAGTAGTATAGTTCAGTCCACCGGGGAGCTGTTTTTT. Protein sequence: CASSIVQSTGELFF.